Presented here are 5 T cell receptor beta chains from one specimen sequenced in a study of a mutant IDH1 vaccine in newly diagnosed glioma. Using immunoSEQ multiplex PCR, the repertoire was profiled, and TCRdb retains in-frame clones only, with some absent. This sample has fewer than 65,000 clones, with 75% to 85% found just once. Their cognate antigens are unknown. Specified time point: week 5, during vaccination. One vaccine dose held 300 ug of mutant IDH1 20-mer peptide and came with topical imiquimod. Sequenced here: PBMCs, sampled from a glioma patient whose treatment included an IDH1 peptide vaccine. All receptors derive from a man in his thirties or forties with glioma.

The V gene is TRBV6-4, the J gene TRBJ2-1; 8 positions match TRBD2. There are 15 residues in the CDR3. Germline loops: CDR1 MRHNA, CDR2 SNTAGT. V was clipped by 8 bases and J by 7 bases; unmatched bases: 13. CDR3 in amino acids: CASAITGGPVNEQFF. CDR3 sequence (DNA): TGTGCCAGCGCAATCACGGGGGGGCCTGTGAATGAGCAGTTCTTC.

This clone has only one observation. The chain couples TRBV5-4 to TRBJ1-3, with D perhaps matching TRBD1 (5 bases). The CDR3 is 15 residues long. Germline-derived CDR1 and CDR2 are SGHNT and YYREEE (reference sequence). V lost 4 bases and J 2 bases, leaving 13 bases between the germline ends. The CDR3 DNA sequence: TGTGCCAGCAGCCTGGGGGGAGGAACTGGAAACACCATATATTTT. Translation gives CASSLGGGTGNTIYF. Filled out from reference TRBV5-4 and TRBJ1-3, the complete variable domain reads ETGVTQSPTHLIKTRGQQVTLRCSSQSGHNTVSWYQQALGQGPQFIFQYYREEENGRGNFPPRFSGLQFPNYSSELNVNALELDDSALYLCASSLGGGTGNTIYFGEGSWLTVV.

The rearrangement joins TRBV18 to TRBJ2-2; TRBD2 might be the D (7 bases). Germline V lookup: CDR1 KGHSH, CDR2 LQKENI. V lost 3 bases to trimming and J lost 4 bases, with 18 bases between them. The CDR3 has 17 amino acids. CDR3 amino acids: CASSPIYRGGFTGELFF. DNA of the CDR3: TGTGCCAGCTCACCTATCTACCGCGGGGGCTTCACCGGGGAGCTGTTTTTT.

The V gene is TRBV9, the J gene TRBJ2-3; no definite D call. V shed 7 bases and J shed 0 bases, with 12 bases lying between them. This CDR3 has 14 residues. The V gene's germline CDR1 is SGDLS and CDR2 YYNGEE. The CDR3 DNA is TGTGCCAGCGAATCTGGGTTTAGCACAGATACGCAGTATTTT. Its protein product is CASESGFSTDTQYF.

In this sample, this clone turned up a few times. The gene calls are TRBV19 and TRBJ1-2; maybe TRBD1 (6 bases). The CDR3 length is 12 residues. The V gene's germline CDR1 is LNHDA and CDR2 SQIVND (reference sequence). The V gene lost 6 bases and the J gene lost 8 bases, with 13 bases spanning the gap. In DNA, the CDR3 is TGTGCCAGTAGAGAAGGGGGTAGCGGCTACACCTTC. Its translation: CASREGGSGYTF.